The 11 T cell receptor beta chains below all came from one sample that was sequenced in a study of blood T cell repertoires in COVID-19. Produced via immunoSEQ multiplex PCR; TCRdb's table is partial and in-frame only. Seen here are about 310,000 clones, approximately 86% observed once, and the top ten hold 1% to 1.5%. The source material was peripheral blood. The receptors stem from a man aged 65-85 years with acute or convalescent COVID-19.

The chain recombines TRBV25-1 with TRBJ1-6, with D uncertain. The CDR3 spans 15 residues. The V gene lost 3 bases and the J gene lost 9 bases, with 15 bases spanning the gap. Germline V lookup: CDR1 MGHDK, CDR2 SYGVNS. This CDR3 is CASSDAGSGGSPLHF. As DNA, the CDR3 is TGTGCCAGCAGTGACGCGGGGTCCGGAGGTTCACCCCTCCACTTT.

CDR3 amino acids: CASSLAGGPETQYF. Written as DNA, the CDR3 is TGTGCCAGCAGCTTAGCGGGGGGGCCAGAGACCCAGTACTTC. V and J are TRBV5-4 and TRBJ2-5; 10 nucleotides line up with TRBD2. The CDR3 loop spans 14 amino acids. Germline CDR1 reads SGHNT; CDR2 reads YYREEE (reference sequence). The V gene end was trimmed by 2 bases and the J gene end by 4 bases; junction bases not matched to a gene: 2.

The rearrangement uses TRBV19 and TRBJ2-7; a weak D match, TRBD1 (6 bases). The CDR3 totals 13 residues. Germline CDR1 and CDR2: LNHDA and SQIVND (reference sequence). Trimming cost V 8 bases and J 0 bases, with 11 bases left between them. CDR3 sequence: CASGNRVSYEQYF. CDR3 DNA sequence: TGTGCCAGTGGCAACAGGGTCTCCTACGAGCAGTACTTC.

This chain uses TRBV30 with TRBJ2-1, with a tentative D call TRBD1 (6 bases). Germline V gene lookup returns CDR1 GTSNPN and CDR2 SVGIG (reference sequence). V dropped 2 bases and J dropped 2 bases, with 13 bases sitting between them. The CDR3 extends over 15 amino acids. This CDR3 is CAWSPGRGPYNEQFF. The DNA of the CDR3 is TGTGCCTGGAGTCCGGGCAGGGGACCCTACAATGAGCAGTTCTTC.

Only a few counts were recorded for this clone. V usage is TRBV4-3 and J usage is TRBJ2-2, with 12 bases lining up with TRBD1. Per germline, CDR1 LGHNA and CDR2 YSLEER. J was trimmed by 6 bases and V by 3 bases; bases with no gene match: 8. CDR3 length: 17 amino acids. The CDR3 is CASSHVRDRGLSGELFF. In DNA, the CDR3 is TGCGCCAGCAGCCACGTCAGGGACAGGGGGCTTTCCGGGGAGCTGTTTTTT.

This chain uses TRBV12-5 with TRBJ1-6, with D maybe TRBD1 (5 bases). V gave up 6 bases and J gave up 0 bases, with 12 bases separating them. The CDR3 totals 16 residues. Germline CDR1 LGHNT, CDR2 FRNRAP. Here the CDR3 reads CASGLRDPSYNSPLHF. DNA of the CDR3: TGTGCTAGTGGCCTCAGGGATCCCTCCTATAATTCACCCCTCCACTTT.

The genes are TRBV7-2 and TRBJ2-3; D is possibly TRBD1 (5 bases). Germline assignment: CDR1 SGHTA and CDR2 FQGNSA. CDR3 size: 15 residues. V dropped 4 bases and J dropped 1 base, with 12 bases sitting between them. The CDR3 bases are TGTGCCAGCAGCTCCCAGCAGGGCCGCACAGATACGCAGTATTTT. Its translation is CASSSQQGRTDTQYF.

The rearrangement joins TRBV4-3 to TRBJ2-6; no firm D call. This CDR3 has 17 amino acids. With 0 bases removed from V and 4 bases from J, the gap between germline ends came to 13 bases. Germline V lookup: CDR1 LGHNA, CDR2 YSLEER. The CDR3 here is CASSQDVPGTGANVLTF. The CDR3 region has the DNA TGCGCCAGCAGCCAAGATGTTCCGGGTACCGGGGCCAACGTCCTGACTTTC.

The chain is built from TRBV5-4 and TRBJ1-2; TRBD1 matches 12 bases. V dropped 4 bases and J dropped 5; count of bases not matched to a gene: 9. Germline CDR1 SGHNT, CDR2 YYREEE (reference sequence). This CDR3 contains 16 residues. For the CDR3, the DNA is TGTGCCAGCAGCGCCGGGACAGGGGGCGCGGGGTATGGCTACACCTTC. This encodes CASSAGTGGAGYGYTF.

This sequence joins TRBV28 and TRBJ1-5; no clear D. In germline, CDR1 is MDHEN, CDR2 SYDVKM. Trimming removed 8 bases from V and 0 bases from J, with 14 bases in between. This CDR3 spans 15 amino acids. CDR3 amino acids: CASGRRRLSNQPQHF. The CDR3 DNA follows: TGTGCCAGCGGGAGAAGGCGCCTTAGCAATCAGCCCCAGCATTTT.

J is TRBJ1-2 and V is TRBV15, with 8 bases fitting TRBD1. The CDR3 length is 15 residues. Germline CDR1 is LNHNV and CDR2 is YYDKDF (reference sequence). Germline trimming cut 9 bases from V and 4 bases from J; bases unmatched to any gene: 13. This CDR3 reads CATRTGTNEAYGYTF. In nucleotides, the CDR3 is TGTGCCACGAGGACAGGGACGAACGAAGCCTATGGCTACACCTTC.